The rows below give T cell receptor beta chains drawn from one sample of a study of T cell changes during pregnancy in multiple sclerosis. Method: immunoSEQ multiplex PCR; TCRdb's copy keeps in-frame clones and lacks some. The sample carries about 13,000 clones, approximately 87% recorded once. Sequenced material: CD8+ T cells from peripheral blood mononuclear cells, taken after pregnancy. These receptors were obtained from a female donor in good health, enrolled as a control in a pregnancy study. CDR3s include the opening cysteine and the closing phenylalanine or tryptophan. Fields, in order: clone size, V gene, CDR3 length, J gene, D gene, CDR3 DNA, CDR3 protein. A D gene is named only where the DNA matches it firmly. Size is omitted from some rows. Given values are once, few, many or a class for expanded clones.

>.|TRBV27|15|TRBJ2-7|TRBD1
TGTGCCAGCAGTTTATCCCCGGGACAGCTCTACGAGCAGTACTTC
CASSLSPGQLYEQYF
>.|TRBV7-8|16|TRBJ1-4|TRBD1
TGTGCCAGCAGCCGGGGACAGGGGGCAACTAATGAAAAACTGTTTTTT
CASSRGQGATNEKLFF
>.|TRBV9|15|TRBJ2-5|TRBD2
TGTGCCAGCAGCGCCGGGGGGGGCCCCCAAGAGACCCAGTACTTC
CASSAGGGPQETQYF
>.|TRBV5-1|13|TRBJ1-2|.
TGCGCCAGCAGCTTGGGTCCCTACGGGGGCTACACCTTC
CASSLGPYGGYTF
>few|TRBV6-4|14|TRBJ2-3|.
TGTGCCAGCAGTGACTCGCGGGACACAGATACGCAGTATTTT
CASSDSRDTDTQYF
>.|TRBV6-5|12|TRBJ2-7|.
TGTGCCAGCAGTTACTCGATCGGCGAGCAGTACTTC
CASSYSIGEQYF
>.|TRBV7-9|15|TRBJ2-3|.
TGTGCCAGCAGCCCAAGGGGAATAAGCACAGATACGCAGTATTTT
CASSPRGISTDTQYF
>.|TRBV11-2|12|TRBJ2-3|.
TGTGCCAGCAGCTTAGGAGCAGATACGCAGTATTTT
CASSLGADTQYF
>.|TRBV4-1|16|TRBJ2-2|.
TGCGCCAGCAGCCAAGCCAACCAGGGAAACACCGGGGAGCTGTTTTTT
CASSQANQGNTGELFF
>.|TRBV20-1|11|TRBJ1-1|.
TGCAGTGCCATAACAGGGTTGAAAGCTTTCTTT
CSAITGLKAFF
>.|TRBV27|14|TRBJ2-7|.
TGTGCCAGCAGTGGGACTGAGGGGGCGGACGAGCAGTACTTC
CASSGTEGADEQYF
>.|TRBV7-6|14|TRBJ1-4|TRBD1
TGTGCCAGCAGCCCTGGGACAGGGGGAGGGAAACTGTTTTTT
CASSPGTGGGKLFF
>.|TRBV5-8|15|TRBJ2-1|.
TGTGCCAGCAGCTTGGAGGGGCTCGGTCACAATGAGCAGTTCTTC
CASSLEGLGHNEQFF
>.|TRBV27|16|TRBJ1-1|TRBD1
TGTGCCAGCAGTTACTACAAGGGGGCCGGGAACACTGAAGCTTTCTTT
CASSYYKGAGNTEAFF
>.|TRBV6-4|16|TRBJ2-2|TRBD2
TGTGCCAGCAGTGACTCTAGCGGGGGGGACACCGGGGAGCTGTTTTTT
CASSDSSGGDTGELFF
>.|TRBV11-2|16|TRBJ1-2|.
TGTGCCAGCAGCTCGAACAGGGTTCGGGGAAGCTATGGCTACACCTTC
CASSSNRVRGSYGYTF
>.|TRBV5-4|15|TRBJ2-1|TRBD2
TGTGCCAGCAGCTTGGAGGTAGCGGGGCACAATGAGCAGTTCTTC
CASSLEVAGHNEQFF
>.|TRBV18|13|TRBJ2-3|.
TGTGCCAGCTCACCCCGGGTGGCAGATACGCAGTATTTT
CASSPRVADTQYF
>.|TRBV19|13|TRBJ2-7|.
TGTGCCAGTAGTATCCCGGGAATTTACGAGCAGTACTTC
CASSIPGIYEQYF
>.|TRBV28|12|TRBJ1-1|.
TGTGCCACCTACCCGGGGAACACTGAAGCTTTCTTT
CATYPGNTEAFF
>.|TRBV6-4|16|TRBJ2-3|.
TGTGCCAGCAGTGAAGAAGGCGGGAAGGGCGCAGATACGCAGTATTTT
CASSEEGGKGADTQYF
>few|TRBV9|14|TRBJ1-1|TRBD1
TGTGCCAGCAGCGTAGGGACAGGTTTGCCTGAAGCTTTCTTT
CASSVGTGLPEAFF
>.|TRBV15|13|TRBJ2-7|.
TGTGCCACCAGCAGATCGGGGTTTATCGAGCAGTACTTC
CATSRSGFIEQYF
>.|TRBV21-1|15|TRBJ2-7|.
TGTGCCAGCAGCAAAGAGGTGGGGGCCTCCTACGAGCAGTACTTC
CASSKEVGASYEQYF
>once|TRBV7-2|17|TRBJ2-5|.
TGTGCCAGCAGCTTATCGTCCGGGGGGCGGGGGTTGGTGACCCAGTACTTC
CASSLSSGGRGLVTQYF
>.|TRBV19|13|TRBJ1-5|.
TGTGCCAGTAGTATGGGAGGGACCCAGCCCCAGCATTTT
CASSMGGTQPQHF
>.|TRBV19|17|TRBJ2-3|TRBD2
TGTGCCAGTAGTAGGGGACTAGCGGGAGTTGTCAGAGATACGCAGTATTTT
CASSRGLAGVVRDTQYF
>.|TRBV19|15|TRBJ2-1|.
TGTGCCAGTAGTATCGTGGCGGCTAGCTACAATGAGCAGTTCTTC
CASSIVAASYNEQFF
>.|TRBV9|15|TRBJ2-7|.
TGTGCCAGCAGCTCCACAGGTTCGAGCTCCTACGAGCAGTACTTC
CASSSTGSSSYEQYF
>.|TRBV6-7|13|TRBJ2-7|TRBD1
TGTGCCACTCGACGGGACAGGGACTACGAGCAGTACTTC
CATRRDRDYEQYF
>.|TRBV2|14|TRBJ1-5|TRBD1
TGTGCCAGCCGGAGTAAGGGGGCTGGTCAGCCCCAGCATTTT
CASRSKGAGQPQHF
>.|TRBV10-1|16|TRBJ2-7|TRBD1
TGCGCCAGCAGTGAGTCAAAGGGACAGGGGGCTGGGGAGCAGTACTTC
CASSESKGQGAGEQYF
>.|TRBV5-1|14|TRBJ1-1|TRBD1
TGCGCCAGCAGCGACAGGGATAGGGGCACTGAAGCTTTCTTT
CASSDRDRGTEAFF
>.|TRBV2|14|TRBJ1-1|TRBD1
TGTGCCAGCAGAGGGTGGGACAGGGGGACTGAAGCTTTCTTT
CASRGWDRGTEAFF
>.|TRBV7-8|16|TRBJ2-2|TRBD2
TGTGCCAGCAGCCGACTAGCGGGAGGGGTGACCGGGGAGCTGTTTTTT
CASSRLAGGVTGELFF
>.|TRBV4-2|14|TRBJ2-1|TRBD2
TGTGCCAGCAGCCCCGAGATAGCGGGAGTTGAGCAGTTCTTC
CASSPEIAGVEQFF
>.|TRBV27|16|TRBJ1-3|TRBD1
TGTGCCAGCAGTGTTACAGGGGATCGGTCTGGAAACACCATATATTTT
CASSVTGDRSGNTIYF
>few|TRBV20-1|11|TRBJ1-1|.
TGCAGTGTCGGAGGCGAGACTGAAGCTTTCTTT
CSVGGETEAFF
>.|TRBV30|17|TRBJ2-6|.
TGTGCCTGGAGCATCGGACACTTCCTCTCTGGGGCCAACGTCCTGACTTTC
CAWSIGHFLSGANVLTF
>.|TRBV29-1|12|TRBJ2-3|.
TGCAGCGTGATGACTAGCACAGATACGCAGTATTTT
CSVMTSTDTQYF
>once|TRBV2|15|TRBJ1-6|.
TGTGCCAGCAGTGACCCTAGCTCCTATAATTCACCCCTCCACTTT
CASSDPSSYNSPLHF
>.|TRBV28|14|TRBJ2-7|.
TGTGCCAGCAGTTTAGTAGGGGCCCGCTACGAGCAGTACTTC
CASSLVGARYEQYF
>.|TRBV7-2|15|TRBJ1-5|.
TGTGCCAGCAGCTTAACAGGGTTGGGCAATCAGCCCCAGCATTTT
CASSLTGLGNQPQHF
>.|TRBV10-3|16|TRBJ1-4|TRBD1
TGTGCCACAGTACCGGGACAGGGGGCGACTAATGAAAAACTGTTTTTT
CATVPGQGATNEKLFF
>.|TRBV28|13|TRBJ2-1|.
TGTGCCAGCGGGAGGACCTCATACAATGAGCAGTTCTTC
CASGRTSYNEQFF
>.|TRBV6-5|13|TRBJ1-1|.
TGTGCCACTCTCACAGGGATGAACACTGAAGCTTTCTTT
CATLTGMNTEAFF
>.|TRBV5-1|19|TRBJ2-1|.
TGCGCCAGCAGCCCACAGTGGGTGCGGGTCCCCTTCACCAACAATGAGCAGTTCTTC
CASSPQWVRVPFTNNEQFF
>.|TRBV27|14|TRBJ1-2|.
TGTGCCAGCAGTGCACGGGACATACGGTATGGCTACACCTTC
CASSARDIRYGYTF
>large|TRBV6-1|17|TRBJ2-7|.
TGTGCCAGCAGTGAAGTAGATGGAGCAGGGCGAAGCTACGAGCAGTACTTC
CASSEVDGAGRSYEQYF
>.|TRBV28|14|TRBJ1-6|TRBD1
TGTGCCAGTAGAGACAGGGGCAGGAATTCACCCCTCCACTTT
CASRDRGRNSPLHF
>.|TRBV12-5|17|TRBJ1-2|TRBD1
TGTGCTAGTGGTTTGTCACTTATAGGGGGCCGCCTGAATGGCTACACCTTC
CASGLSLIGGRLNGYTF
>.|TRBV6-4|14|TRBJ2-4|.
TGTGCCAGCAGTGAATCAGGGCCCAAAAACATTCAGTACTTC
CASSESGPKNIQYF
>once|TRBV7-9|16|TRBJ1-1|TRBD1
TGTGCCAGCAGCTTAGGACAGGGGGCGGTGGACACTGAAGCTTTCTTT
CASSLGQGAVDTEAFF
>once|TRBV6-7|16|TRBJ2-1|.
TGTGCCAGCAGTTACTCCAGCCCCGCGGGATACAATGAGCAGTTCTTC
CASSYSSPAGYNEQFF
>.|TRBV11-2|16|TRBJ1-4|.
TGTGCCAGCAGCTTAGCGGGGGGGGCACCTAATGAAAAACTGTTTTTT
CASSLAGGAPNEKLFF